This T cell receptor beta chain was recorded in a study of blood T cells in healthy people across ages. Next came a second PCR, run for about 7 to 11 cycles, which used a sample-barcoded 5' primer along with a J-beta primer mix. Using its own MiXCR run on the 5' RACE reads, TCRdb lists one record per CDR3 protein. There are around 990,000 distinct CDR3 sequences in the sample; approximately 38% occur only once, and about an eighth lies in the top ten. About this clonotype: Its antigen is not known.

Overall study results and limits: It was not known whether donors were CMV positive (a possible confounder of expanded clonotype changes).

The CDR3 loop spans 14 amino acids. V lost 2 bases to trimming and J lost 1 base, with 8 bases between them. CDR1 MNHEY and CDR2 SVGAGI come from the germline V gene. What was sequenced was blood. This TCR derives from a young man in good health. This chain connects TRBV6-5 to TRBJ2-5; no clear D gene. In DNA, the CDR3 is TGTGCCAGCAGTTACACGGCAGCCCAAGAGACCCAGTACTTC. This gives the protein CASSYTAAQETQYF.